The sequence of this T cell receptor (beta chain) was determined in a study of blood T cell repertoires in COVID-19. The repertoire was sequenced with immunoSEQ multiplex PCR; TCRdb's copy has only in-frame clones and lacks some. The sample includes about 210,000 clones, approximately 87% of them seen just once. Deletions cut 5 bases from V and 12 bases from J, with 17 bases between. Germline lookup yields CDR1 SGHDT and CDR2 YYEEEE. There are 13 residues in the CDR3. The rearrangement uses TRBV5-6 and TRBJ1-4; D remains ambiguous. This TCR was recovered from a woman in her 70s with acute or convalescent COVID-19. Sequenced: peripheral blood. As DNA, the CDR3 is TGTGCCAGCAGGAAACGGGGTGCCGAGGAACTGTTTTTT. Translating gives CASRKRGAEELFF. The full variable domain, in which reference TRBV5-6 and TRBJ1-4 provide the parts outside the CDR3, is DAGVTQSPTHLIKTRGQQVTLRCSPKSGHDTVSWYQQALGQGPQFIFQYYEEEERQRGNFPDRFSGHQFPNYSSELNVNALLLGDSALYLCASRKRGAEELFFGSGTQLSVL.